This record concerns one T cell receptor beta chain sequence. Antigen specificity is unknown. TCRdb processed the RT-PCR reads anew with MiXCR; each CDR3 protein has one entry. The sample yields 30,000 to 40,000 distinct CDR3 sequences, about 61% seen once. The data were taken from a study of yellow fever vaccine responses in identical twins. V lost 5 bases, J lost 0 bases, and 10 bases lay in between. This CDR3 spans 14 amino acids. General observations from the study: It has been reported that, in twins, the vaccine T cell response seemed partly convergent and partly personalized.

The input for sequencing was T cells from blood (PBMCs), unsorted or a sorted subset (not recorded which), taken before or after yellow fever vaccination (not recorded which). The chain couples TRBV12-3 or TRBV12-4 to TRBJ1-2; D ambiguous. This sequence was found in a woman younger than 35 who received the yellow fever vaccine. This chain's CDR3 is CASSPTVANYGYTF. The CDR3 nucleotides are TGTGCCAGCAGTCCCACAGTTGCTAACTATGGCTACACCTTC.